The 30 T cell receptor beta chains below all came from one sample that was sequenced in a study of vaccination and CD4 T cells after COVID-19. Cultured CD4+ T-cell DNA underwent Oncomine TCR Beta short-read sequencing. CD4+ T cells were cultured, and genomic DNA was extracted from them. One entry per CDR3 protein results from TCRdb running MiXCR on the PCR reads. The sample has approximately 10,000 distinct CDR3 sequences; about 39% are singletons. The antigens of these receptors remain unknown. Treatment described: approximately 11-day PBMC culture with coronavirus spike peptide pools or control peptides (ViraFEST assay). The unexposed donor gave CD4+ T cells before the COVID-19 pandemic (2011-2018). The sequenced sample consisted of CD4+ T cells from blood, cultured in vitro. The receptor source for this set is a human donor in good health.

J is TRBJ1-1 and V is TRBV19, with TRBD1 identical over 7 bases. Germline V gene data show CDR1 as LNHDA and CDR2 as SQIVND (reference sequence). Trimming removed 7 bases from V and 1 base from J; junction bases left unmatched: 15. The CDR3 runs to 17 residues. CDR3 in DNA: TGTGCCAGTACCCAGACAGGGACCTCCACTGGGAACACTGAAGCTTTCTTT. Its protein is CASTQTGTSTGNTEAFF.

The chain couples TRBV7-3 to TRBJ2-3, with 9 bases fitting TRBD2. The CDR3 spans 15 residues. From germline, CDR1 is SGHTA and CDR2 FQGTGA. V gave up 1 base and J gave up 3 bases; unmatched junction bases: 2. The chain's CDR3 is CASSLNLAGTDTQYF. The CDR3 coding sequence is TGTGCCAGCAGCTTAAATCTAGCGGGAACAGATACGCAGTATTTT.

This chain links TRBV20-1 with TRBJ1-4; 7 bases fit TRBD1. Per germline, CDR1 DFQATT and CDR2 SNEGSKA (reference sequence). Germline trimming cut 6 bases from V and 5 bases from J; bases unmatched to any gene: 6. The CDR3 runs 13 residues. CDR3 region: CSAETGRNEKLFF. Here the CDR3 DNA reads TGCAGTGCAGAGACAGGGAGAAATGAAAAACTGTTTTTT.

This clonotype turned up a few times. The genes are TRBV6-1 and TRBJ1-5, with 11 bases that match TRBD1. Trimming cost V 8 bases and J 3 bases; bases outside gene matches: 3. The CDR3 loop spans 14 amino acids. The V gene's germline CDR1 is MNHNS and CDR2 SASEGT. The CDR3 DNA sequence: TGTGCCAGCCGGACAGGGGGCTCCAATCAGCCCCAGCATTTT. Amino acid sequence: CASRTGGSNQPQHF.

This clonotype was observed a few times. The J gene is TRBJ1-2, the V gene TRBV6-5; D is unresolved. Germline V CDR1 and CDR2: MNHEY, SVGAGI. V lost 2 bases to trimming and J lost 0 bases, with 10 bases between them. CDR3 length equals 15 residues. The CDR3 DNA follows: TGTGCCAGCAGTTACGGTGGCGCCTCTAACTATGGCTACACCTTC. Residues: CASSYGGASNYGYTF.

The CDR3 DNA sequence: TGCAGTGCTAGAAGGGCCTCCTACGAGCAGTACTTC. Translated, it gives CSARRASYEQYF. This chain uses TRBV20-1 with TRBJ2-7; D uncertain. V was clipped by 2 bases and J by 0 bases, with 5 bases between them. The CDR3 runs 12 residues. Germline loops: CDR1 DFQATT, CDR2 SNEGSKA (reference sequence).

This clonotype came up a few times. This sequence joins TRBV20-1 and TRBJ2-7; perhaps TRBD2 as D (5 bases). This CDR3 comprises 16 residues. Germline lookup yields CDR1 DFQATT and CDR2 SNEGSKA (reference sequence). V shed 1 base and J shed 7 bases, with 23 bases lying between them. Written as DNA, the CDR3 is TGCAGTGCTAGAGGGGCGAACAGCGGCCCTACTTGGGAGCAGTACTTC. Translating it yields CSARGANSGPTWEQYF.

The chain joins TRBV25-1 to TRBJ1-2; 7 nucleotides align to TRBD1. J was trimmed by 6 bases and V by 5 bases; bases with no gene match: 12. In germline, CDR1 is MGHDK, CDR2 SYGVNS. The CDR3 has 15 amino acids. The CDR3 DNA is TGTGCCAGCAGTCCCCTCCCCTCAGGGGGTAATGGCTACACCTTC. Amino acids: CASSPLPSGGNGYTF.

The chain links TRBV6-2 or TRBV6-3 to TRBJ2-7; D may be TRBD1 (6 bases). The CDR3 runs 15 residues. V gave up 2 bases and J gave up 6 bases, with 17 bases separating them. CDR1 MNHEY and CDR2 SVGEGT come from the germline V gene. CDR3 nucleotide sequence: TGTGCCAGCAGTTACGCCCGGGACATAGTCGGCGAGCAGTACTTC. Translation gives CASSYARDIVGEQYF.

This clonotype was counted a few times. One end of the junction does not line up with germline, which may come from a read error. The chain couples TRBV6-2 or TRBV6-3 to TRBJ1-1; 8 positions match TRBD1. Germline loops: CDR1 MNHEY, CDR2 SVGEGT. CDR3 length: 12 amino acids. The CDR3 loop is CASSYRQGAGIF. Here the CDR3 DNA reads TGTGCCAGCAGTTACCGCCAGGGGGCAGGGATCTTT.

The chain recombines TRBV24-1 with TRBJ2-1, with TRBD2 identical over 10 bases. After removal of 4 bases from V and 5 bases from J, the junction contained 7 bases not matched to a gene. In germline, CDR1 is KGHDR, CDR2 SFDVKD. The CDR3 loop spans 16 amino acids. The CDR3 reads CATSDTLAGVNNEQFF. The CDR3 nucleotides read TGTGCCACCAGTGACACCCTAGCGGGAGTTAACAATGAGCAGTTCTTC.

A few counts support this clonotype. The CDR3 sequence is CASSSPQGAATEAFF. DNA for the CDR3: TGCGCCAGCAGCTCACCTCAGGGGGCGGCGACTGAAGCTTTCTTT. The chain employs TRBV4-1 and TRBJ1-1, with TRBD1 matching 8 bases. V shed 5 bases and J 5 bases; nucleotides not matched to a gene: 10. The V gene's germline CDR1 is MGHRA and CDR2 YSYEKL. This CDR3 has 15 residues.

The CDR3 DNA reads TGTGCCAGCAGTTATAACCGGGAGTTATCCTACAATGAGCAGTTCTTC. It specifies CASSYNRELSYNEQFF. The V gene is TRBV6-2 or TRBV6-3, the J gene TRBJ2-1, with TRBD2 as a possible D gene (6 bases). Germline assignment: CDR1 MNHEY and CDR2 SVGEGT. Deletions cut 3 bases from V and 1 base from J, with 13 bases between. The CDR3 is 16 amino acids.

The CDR3 protein is CASSQKYRGHYEQYF. In nucleotides, the CDR3 is TGCGCCAGCAGCCAAAAATACAGGGGTCACTACGAGCAGTACTTC. V usage is TRBV4-3 and J usage is TRBJ2-7, with TRBD1 matching 7 bases. Germline V gene lookup returns CDR1 LGHNA and CDR2 YSLEER. CDR3 length equals 15 residues. J lost 3 bases, V lost 2 bases, and 7 bases had no gene match.

The chain couples TRBV5-1 to TRBJ2-7, with 8 bases that match TRBD2. The CDR3 sequence is 15 residues long. Germline V gene sequence: CDR1 SGHRS, CDR2 YFSETQ. V shed 0 bases and J 5 bases; nucleotides not matched to a gene: 7. Here the CDR3 DNA reads TGCGCCAGCAGCTTGGCGATAGCGGGATCCAACGAGCAGTACTTC. It encodes CASSLAIAGSNEQYF.

In this sample, this clonotype turned up a few times. The J gene is TRBJ1-2, the V gene TRBV7-2; D is uncertain. V gave up 3 bases and J gave up 2 bases, with 16 bases separating them. The CDR3 runs 16 residues. Germline loops: CDR1 SGHTA, CDR2 FQGNSA. The CDR3 DNA reads TGTGCCAGCAGCTTCCCCGGGCGCGGATCAAACTATGGCTACACCTTC. Its translation is CASSFPGRGSNYGYTF. Variable domain in full (rest from reference TRBV7-2 and TRBJ1-2): GAGVSQSPSNKVTEKGKDVELRCDPISGHTALYWYRQSLGQGLEFLIYFQGNSAPDKSGLPSDRFSAERTGGSVSTLTIQRTQQEDSAVYLCASSFPGRGSNYGYTFGSGTRLTVV.

Concerning this clonotype: A junction boundary mismatches the germline segment, possibly from a read error. V usage is TRBV5-4 and J usage is TRBJ2-3; 8 bases line up with TRBD2. Germline V lookup: CDR1 SGHNT, CDR2 YYREEE (reference sequence). The CDR3 length is 16 residues. The CDR3 nucleotides are TGCGCCAGCAGCTTCACTAGCGGCTCTAGCACAGATACGCAGTATTTT. This sequence encodes CASSFTSGSSTDTQYF.

The chain is built from TRBV6-1 and TRBJ2-7; tentative D call: TRBD2 (6 bases). V lost 2 bases and J 7 bases, leaving 15 bases between the germline ends. The CDR3 contains 14 residues. Germline V gene data show CDR1 as MNHNS and CDR2 as SASEGT. The CDR3 coding sequence is TGTGCCAGCAGTGAACCGGGAGAGGTCCGAGAGCAGTACTTC. Amino acids: CASSEPGEVREQYF.

This clonotype was seen more than once but under ten times. The chain uses TRBV20-1 and TRBJ2-1, with a possible D match to TRBD2 (5 bases). The CDR3 is 16 residues long. The V and J ends lost 3 bases and 0 bases respectively, with 15 bases between them. Germline values: CDR1 DFQATT, CDR2 SNEGSKA (reference sequence). The CDR3 nucleotides read TGCAGTGCTAGGGACTTGGGTCCTAGCTCCTACAATGAGCAGTTCTTC. This codes for CSARDLGPSSYNEQFF.

The CDR3 sequence: CASSSGLPGTGELFF. CDR3 nucleotide sequence: TGCGCCAGCAGCTCCGGGCTACCGGGCACCGGGGAGCTGTTTTTT. The chain couples TRBV5-1 to TRBJ2-2, with D uncertain. Trimming cost V 3 bases and J 4 bases, with 13 bases left between them. From germline, CDR1 is SGHRS and CDR2 YFSETQ. CDR3 length: 15 amino acids.

This clonotype showed up just a few times. CDR3 sequence reads: CASSGETEYGYTF. The DNA for the CDR3 is TGTGCCAGCAGTGGTGAGACAGAGTATGGCTACACCTTC. The chain couples TRBV2 to TRBJ1-2, with a weak D call TRBD1 (5 bases). The CDR3 extends over 13 amino acids. V gave up 4 bases and J gave up 5 bases, with 11 bases separating them. From germline, CDR1 is SNHLY and CDR2 FYNNEI.

By frequency in the sample, this clonotype is large. The chain couples TRBV7-4 to TRBJ1-1, with no clear D. Germline lookup yields CDR1 SGHVT and CDR2 SQSDAQ. Trimming took 2 bases from V and 4 from J, leaving 5 bases between them. The CDR3 contains 12 residues. The CDR3 bases are TGTGCCAGCAGCTTACGGAGCACTGAAGCTTTCTTT. Translating it yields CASSLRSTEAFF.

This clonotype was observed a few times. The chain joins TRBV25-1 to TRBJ2-3; 8 bases agree with TRBD2. The V and J ends lost 6 bases and 0 bases, in that order; junction bases with no gene match: 8. Germline V gives CDR1 MGHDK, CDR2 SYGVNS. The CDR3 runs to 16 residues. The CDR3 coding sequence is TGTGCCAGCAGGGGCCGGGAGCGGGAGAGCACAGATACGCAGTATTTT. The encoded protein is CASRGRERESTDTQYF.

The chain links TRBV4-2 to TRBJ2-1, with TRBD2 matching 9 bases. CDR1 is LGHNA, CDR2 YNFKEQ, per germline. V lost 1 base, J lost 9 bases, and 10 bases stayed unmatched. The CDR3 totals 16 residues. The CDR3 protein is CASSQGGGVSGSEQFF. The CDR3 region has the DNA TGTGCCAGCAGCCAAGGAGGGGGGGTTAGCGGGAGTGAGCAGTTCTTC.

This chain uses TRBV6-5 with TRBJ2-1, with D perhaps TRBD1 or TRBD2 (6 bases each). Germline CDR1 is MNHEY and CDR2 is SVGAGI. The CDR3 is 14 residues long. The ends were cut back, 2 bases at V and 8 bases at J, with 13 bases in the middle. The CDR3 bases are TGTGCCAGCAGTTACGACGGGGGCAAGGATGAGCAGTTCTTC. It specifies CASSYDGGKDEQFF.

This sequence joins TRBV2 and TRBJ2-7; D remains unclear. CDR1 is SNHLY and CDR2 is FYNNEI in the germline V gene. The CDR3 contains 14 residues. Trimming took 7 bases from V and 0 from J, leaving 13 bases between them. CDR3 region: CASKPGSSSYEQYF. Written as DNA, the CDR3 is TGTGCCAGCAAACCGGGCTCCTCCTCCTACGAGCAGTACTTC.

The chain has TRBV30 and TRBJ2-7; TRBD1 agrees at 10 bases. V was pared by 4 bases and J by 3 bases, with 6 bases of the junction left unmatched. Germline V CDR1 and CDR2: GTSNPN, SVGIG (reference sequence). The CDR3 is 14 amino acids. The CDR3 bases are TGTGCCTGGACGTGGGACAGGGGTATCTACGAGCAGTACTTC. Its translation: CAWTWDRGIYEQYF.

This chain connects TRBV7-9 to TRBJ2-1; 7 bases are a match to TRBD2. The CDR3 length is 17 residues. With 5 bases clipped from V and 0 bases from J, the junction kept 10 bases outside the gene matches. Looked up from germline, CDR1 is SEHNR and CDR2 is FQNEAQ (reference sequence). Here the CDR3 reads CASSPPASGASYNEQFF. DNA for the CDR3: TGTGCCAGCAGCCCACCTGCAAGCGGGGCCTCCTACAATGAGCAGTTCTTC.

This clonotype has more than one count but fewer than ten. In DNA form, the CDR3 reads TGTGCCAGCAGTGGACCTGGAGGGAGCAATCAGCCCCAGCATTTT. The encoded protein is CASSGPGGSNQPQHF. The chain uses TRBV2 and TRBJ1-5, with D unclear. V lost 4 bases and J 1 base, leaving 11 bases between the germline ends. The CDR3 runs 15 residues. Germline-derived CDR1 and CDR2 are SNHLY and FYNNEI.

The chain joins TRBV6-5 to TRBJ1-5; D may be TRBD1 (5 bases). The germline V and J ends were trimmed by 0 bases and 0 bases, with 9 bases remaining between them. The CDR3 contains 16 residues. Germline loops: CDR1 MNHEY, CDR2 SVGAGI. CDR3 DNA sequence: TGTGCCAGCAGTTACTCGAGGGGCAGTAGCAATCAGCCCCAGCATTTT. Its protein product is CASSYSRGSSNQPQHF.